These 19 T cell receptor beta chains were all obtained from the same sample, sequenced in a study of T cell responses to AZD1222 COVID-19 vaccine. Here immunoSEQ multiplex PCR was the method, and the copy in TCRdb shows in-frame clones only, minus some. The table records 150,000 or so clones, approximately 90% of them present only once. This sample comprised peripheral blood, obtained 28 days after the second dose of the MenACWY control vaccine. Receptors were obtained from an adult who received the MenACWY meningococcal vaccine as a control.

This clone was observed a handful of times. The genes are TRBV2 and TRBJ1-1; 7 nucleotides align to TRBD1. The CDR3 has 15 residues. CDR1 is SNHLY and CDR2 is FYNNEI in the germline V gene. The junction had 10 bases not matched to a gene; V was cut back by 4 bases and J by 5 bases. The chain's CDR3 is CASSVLGQDGTEAFF. The CDR3 DNA is TGTGCCAGCAGTGTATTAGGACAGGACGGTACTGAAGCTTTCTTT.

This sequence joins TRBV18 and TRBJ2-1; maybe TRBD2 (6 bases). The CDR3 is made up of 17 amino acids. V lost 3 bases to trimming and J lost 3 bases, with 18 bases between them. Per germline, CDR1 KGHSH and CDR2 LQKENI. In DNA form, the CDR3 reads TGTGCCAGCTCACCGGGGACTTCGTCTAGCAACTACAATGAGCAGTTCTTC. Its protein product is CASSPGTSSSNYNEQFF.

The chain is built from TRBV25-1 and TRBJ1-2; possible D gene TRBD1, 5 bases. Germline CDR1 MGHDK, CDR2 SYGVNS. V was clipped by 2 bases and J by 7 bases, with 17 bases between them. This CDR3 is 15 amino acids long. The CDR3 reads CASSEPYRGAPGYTF. As DNA, the CDR3 is TGTGCCAGCAGTGAACCTTACCGAGGGGCGCCTGGCTACACCTTC.

The J gene is TRBJ2-7, the V gene TRBV29-1; 11 bases agree with TRBD2. V lost 5 bases and J lost 0; bases outside the gene matches: 3. The CDR3 has 14 residues. Germline loops: CDR1 SQVTM, CDR2 ANQGSEA. CDR3 in DNA: TGCAGCGTTCGTACTAGCGGGAGCTCCTACGAGCAGTACTTC. Its protein is CSVRTSGSSYEQYF.

The chain uses TRBV30 and TRBJ1-6; D perhaps matches TRBD1 (5 bases). CDR1 is GTSNPN and CDR2 is SVGIG in the germline V gene (reference sequence). The V gene lost 0 bases and the J gene lost 7 bases, with 16 bases spanning the gap. This CDR3 spans 16 amino acids. CDR3 sequence reads: CAWSVARAWGNSPLHF. The CDR3, as DNA: TGTGCCTGGAGTGTCGCGAGAGCTTGGGGCAATTCACCCCTCCACTTT.

This sequence joins TRBV15 and TRBJ2-3, with 8 bases aligning to TRBD2. Germline CDR1 LNHNV, CDR2 YYDKDF (reference sequence). V dropped 3 bases and J dropped 5; count of bases not matched to a gene: 13. The CDR3 loop spans 17 amino acids. In DNA, the CDR3 is TGTGCCACCAGCAGGGCGAGGACGGGAGGGCGGGGAGATACGCAGTATTTT. This encodes CATSRARTGGRGDTQYF. The complete variable domain, with remaining parts taken from reference TRBV15 and TRBJ2-3, reads DAMVIQNPRYQVTQFGKPVTLSCSQTLNHNVMYWYQQKSSQAPKLLFHYYDKDFNNEADTPDNFQSRRPNTSFCFLDIRSPGLGDTAMYLCATSRARTGGRGDTQYFGPGTRLTVL.

V gene TRBV6-5 combines with J gene TRBJ2-2, with a possible D match to TRBD2 (5 bases). Germline loops: CDR1 MNHEY, CDR2 SVGAGI. This CDR3 is 15 amino acids long. Between the trimmed V and J ends, which lost 5 bases and 1 base, there was a span of 11 bases. CDR3 amino acids: CASSPRTENTGELFF. The CDR3 bases are TGTGCCAGCAGTCCCCGGACTGAGAACACCGGGGAGCTGTTTTTT.

The chain is built from TRBV2 and TRBJ2-1; 11 bases map to TRBD2. This CDR3 contains 18 residues. CDR1 is SNHLY and CDR2 is FYNNEI in the germline V gene. Trimming took 4 bases from V and 0 from J; bases not matched to a gene: 8. CDR3 residues: CASSGWASGRYSYNEQFF. Written as DNA, the CDR3 is TGTGCCAGCAGTGGCTGGGCTAGCGGGAGGTACTCCTACAATGAGCAGTTCTTC. The variable domain in full, with the rest retrieved from reference TRBV2 and TRBJ2-1, is EPEVTQTPSHQVTQMGQEVILRCVPISNHLYFYWYRQILGQKVEFLVSFYNNEISEKSEIFDDQFSVERPDGSNFTLKIRSTKLEDSAMYFCASSGWASGRYSYNEQFFGPGTRLTVL.

The rearrangement links TRBV6-2 or TRBV6-3 to TRBJ2-7; D gene unclear. This CDR3 comprises 13 residues. Deletions cut 3 bases from V and 8 bases from J, with 14 bases between. Germline CDR1 MNHEY, CDR2 SVGEGT. The CDR3 region is CASSYIPRRKQYF. In DNA, the CDR3 is TGTGCCAGCAGTTATATCCCCCGCCGCAAGCAGTACTTC.

The gene calls are TRBV5-1 and TRBJ2-1; D gene unclear. Germline V gene data show CDR1 as SGHRS and CDR2 as YFSETQ. The V end was cut by 0 bases, the J end by 6 bases, with 10 bases between. The CDR3 sequence is 14 residues long. The CDR3 bases are TGCGCCAGCAGCTTGGGGAGCCCAAGCAATGAGCAGTTCTTC. Its protein is CASSLGSPSNEQFF.

The chain links TRBV9 to TRBJ2-1; D not certain. Germline V gives CDR1 SGDLS, CDR2 YYNGEE. This CDR3 is built from 13 residues. The V end was cut by 2 bases, the J end by 5 bases, with 8 bases between. The CDR3 DNA follows: TGTGCCAGCAGCGTTGGCAGGAACAATGAGCAGTTCTTC. Translation gives CASSVGRNNEQFF.

The chain couples TRBV19 to TRBJ1-5, with 8 bases aligning to TRBD1. The CDR3 length is 16 residues. The germline gives CDR1 LNHDA, CDR2 SQIVND (reference sequence). V lost 4 bases to trimming and J lost 2 bases; unmatched junction nucleotides: 7. This CDR3 is CASSTHLTGGNQPQHF. The CDR3 bases are TGTGCCAGTAGTACCCATCTGACAGGGGGCAATCAGCCCCAGCATTTT.

The rearrangement links TRBV6-6 to TRBJ2-7; weak D call: TRBD1 (5 bases). CDR1 MNHNY and CDR2 SVGAGI come from the germline V gene (reference sequence). The ends were cut back, 2 bases at V and 7 bases at J, with 9 bases in the middle. CDR3 length equals 12 residues. The DNA of the CDR3 is TGTGCCAGCAGTTACGCCAGGGAAGAGCAGTACTTC. Its translation: CASSYAREEQYF.

The rearrangement joins TRBV12-3 or TRBV12-4 to TRBJ2-7; 7 bases line up with TRBD2. With V trimmed by 4 bases and J by 2 bases, 2 bases remained unmatched. CDR3 size: 13 residues. This chain's CDR3 is CASSSSGAYEQYF. The CDR3 nucleotides read TGTGCCAGCAGTTCTAGCGGTGCCTACGAGCAGTACTTC.

This chain uses TRBV9 with TRBJ2-3; the D is unclear. The CDR3 consists of 15 residues. The V gene's germline CDR1 is SGDLS and CDR2 YYNGEE. V was pared by 4 bases and J by 1 base, with 13 bases between. This CDR3 reads CASSFRTDRTDTQYF. Written as DNA, the CDR3 is TGTGCCAGCAGCTTCCGGACGGACCGCACAGATACGCAGTATTTT.

The genes are TRBV11-3 and TRBJ2-1, with D tentatively TRBD2 (6 bases). Germline values: CDR1 SGHNT, CDR2 YENEEA. The CDR3 contains 16 residues. Trimming pared 5 bases from V and 0 bases from J, leaving 14 bases between. The CDR3 loop reads CASSHDSGSSYNEQFF. The CDR3 nucleotides read TGTGCCAGCAGCCACGATAGCGGTAGCTCCTACAATGAGCAGTTCTTC.

A few counts support this clone. The chain is built from TRBV19 and TRBJ1-5; D is uncertain. Germline CDR1 reads LNHDA; CDR2 reads SQIVND (reference sequence). The V and J ends lost 6 bases and 1 base respectively, with 13 bases between them. The CDR3 is made up of 15 amino acids. In DNA form, the CDR3 reads TGTGCCAGTAGACGGGCCCTGGGAAGCAATCAGCCCCAGCATTTT. It translates to CASRRALGSNQPQHF. The full variable domain, its missing parts supplied by reference TRBV19 and TRBJ1-5, is DGGITQSPKYLFRKEGQNVTLSCEQNLNHDAMYWYRQDPGQGLRLIYYSQIVNDFQKGDIAEGYSVSREKKESFPLTVTSAQKNPTAFYLCASRRALGSNQPQHFGDGTRLSIL.

The chain has TRBV19 and TRBJ1-5; no firm D call. Germline V gene data show CDR1 as LNHDA and CDR2 as SQIVND (reference sequence). This CDR3 is built from 16 residues. Trimming took off 3 bases at V and 2 bases at J, with 14 bases between the two ends. The CDR3 loop is CASSISSGYGNQPQHF. For the CDR3, the DNA is TGTGCCAGTAGTATCAGCTCCGGGTATGGCAATCAGCCCCAGCATTTT.

J is TRBJ2-3 and V is TRBV4-3; 9 bases align to TRBD2. V gave up 0 bases and J gave up 2 bases; unmatched junction bases: 21. The germline V gene encodes CDR1 LGHNA and CDR2 YSLEER. The CDR3 runs 22 residues. The CDR3 reads CASSQEGEYLAGVWVSTDTQYF. The CDR3 DNA reads as TGCGCCAGCAGCCAAGAGGGGGAGTACTTAGCGGGAGTCTGGGTTTCCACAGATACGCAGTATTTT.